The next 15 T cell receptor beta chains were all read from a single sample in a study of tumor-infiltrating lymphocytes in localized non-small cell lung cancer. Assay used: immunoSEQ multiplex PCR; TCRdb lists only in-frame clones, some missing. Of nearly 9,500 clones in the sample, about 80% were seen once. Specimen: uninvolved lung tissue not adjacent to the tumor. Receptors were obtained from a human donor with non-small cell lung cancer.

The chain joins TRBV27 to TRBJ2-7; 9 bases align to TRBD1. Germline values: CDR1 MNHEY, CDR2 SMNVEV (reference sequence). The length of the CDR3 is 14 residues. Trimming took 8 bases from V and 5 from J; bases not matched to a gene: 10. The CDR3 here is CASAGQGGAHEQYF. CDR3 bases: TGTGCCAGCGCGGGACAGGGAGGGGCCCACGAGCAGTACTTC.

This rearrangement joins TRBV5-1 to TRBJ2-2; possibly TRBD2 for D (6 bases). The V and J ends lost 7 bases and 4 bases respectively, with 14 bases between them. Germline CDR1 SGHRS, CDR2 YFSETQ. This CDR3 spans 14 amino acids. CDR3 sequence reads: CASSWGRITGELFF. CDR3 bases: TGCGCCAGCTCCTGGGGGAGGATCACCGGGGAGCTGTTTTTT.

The genes are TRBV5-6 and TRBJ1-2; perhaps TRBD1 as D (5 bases). Between the trimmed V and J ends, which lost 4 bases and 2 bases, there was a span of 12 bases. From germline, CDR1 is SGHDT and CDR2 YYEEEE. The CDR3 consists of 14 residues. CDR3 sequence: CASSQAGRNYGYTF. The CDR3 bases are TGTGCCAGCAGCCAAGCAGGGCGGAACTATGGCTACACCTTC.

This chain uses TRBV4-2 with TRBJ2-1; 11 bases line up with TRBD2. CDR1 is LGHNA, CDR2 YNFKEQ, per germline. The CDR3 is 16 amino acids. Unmatched junction bases numbered 5, after V lost 3 bases and J lost 4 bases. The CDR3 loop reads CASSQELAGGYNEQFF. In DNA, the CDR3 is TGTGCCAGCAGCCAGGAGCTAGCGGGAGGATACAATGAGCAGTTCTTC.

V and J are TRBV4-2 and TRBJ1-2; D possibly corresponds to TRBD1 (6 bases). The CDR3 covers 17 residues. The V gene lost 0 bases and the J gene lost 2 bases, with 16 bases spanning the gap. Germline V gene data show CDR1 as LGHNA and CDR2 as YNFKEQ. The DNA of the CDR3 is TGTGCCAGCAGCCAAGATCAGTCGTACAGGGCGAACTATGGCTACACCTTC. Amino acid sequence: CASSQDQSYRANYGYTF.

The chain joins TRBV5-6 to TRBJ1-1, with a tentative D call TRBD1 (5 bases). There are 13 residues in the CDR3. V dropped 4 bases and J dropped 3 bases, with 10 bases sitting between them. Looked up from germline, CDR1 is SGHDT and CDR2 is YYEEEE. DNA of the CDR3: TGTGCCAGCAGCCTATCGGGACACACTGAAGCTTTCTTT. This codes for CASSLSGHTEAFF.

The chain employs TRBV29-1 and TRBJ1-1; perhaps TRBD1 as D (6 bases). This CDR3 is built from 12 residues. V gave up 7 bases and J gave up 0 bases, with 9 bases separating them. Looked up from germline, CDR1 is SQVTM and CDR2 is ANQGSEA. DNA of the CDR3: TGCAGCGCTAAGGGGGTGAACACTGAAGCTTTCTTT. It is translated as CSAKGVNTEAFF.

This chain joins TRBV19 and TRBJ2-1, with D unresolved. The CDR3 extends over 14 amino acids. The germline gives CDR1 LNHDA, CDR2 SQIVND (reference sequence). V was clipped by 4 bases and J by 7 bases, with 14 bases between them. CDR3 nucleotides: TGTGCCAGTAGTACCTTGGGGATTGGGAATGAGCAGTTCTTC. It yields the protein CASSTLGIGNEQFF.

This sequence joins TRBV7-2 and TRBJ1-2; TRBD1 matches at 9 bases. The CDR3 contains 15 residues. V dropped 7 bases and J dropped 8; count of bases not matched to a gene: 14. CDR1 is SGHTA, CDR2 FQGNSA, per germline. The CDR3, as DNA: TGTGCCAGCACCCAGGCCGGGACAGGGATCCGCGGCTACACCTTC. Translation: CASTQAGTGIRGYTF.

This clone was observed a few times. This chain uses TRBV6-4 with TRBJ2-2; the D gene is possibly TRBD1 (6 bases). Germline-derived CDR1 and CDR2 are MRHNA and SNTAGT. Trimming pared 6 bases from V and 1 base from J, leaving 9 bases between. The CDR3 contains 14 residues. CDR3 coding DNA: TGTGCCAGCAGAGTACAGGGGAACACCGGGGAGCTGTTTTTT. Encoded protein: CASRVQGNTGELFF.

V and J are TRBV2 and TRBJ2-2; a weak D match, TRBD2 (6 bases). Germline values: CDR1 SNHLY, CDR2 FYNNEI. The CDR3 length is 15 residues. Trimming stripped 4 bases from V and 1 base from J, with 10 bases between. The CDR3 reads CASSVRGGNTGELFF. The DNA for the CDR3 is TGTGCCAGCAGTGTTAGGGGAGGGAACACCGGGGAGCTGTTTTTT.

The chain recombines TRBV15 with TRBJ1-4; D is possibly TRBD1 (5 bases). The CDR3 runs 16 residues. Germline loops: CDR1 LNHNV, CDR2 YYDKDF (reference sequence). V dropped 0 bases and J dropped 4 bases, with 12 bases sitting between them. The CDR3 DNA sequence: TGTGCCACCAGCAGAGACAGGGATGTTGGTAATGAAAAACTGTTTTTT. Protein: CATSRDRDVGNEKLFF.

V gene TRBV25-1 combines with J gene TRBJ2-7; D is uncertain. Trimming stripped 3 bases from V and 1 base from J, with 7 bases between. The CDR3 is 13 residues long. The germline V gene encodes CDR1 MGHDK and CDR2 SYGVNS. In nucleotides, the CDR3 is TGTGCCAGCAGTGACCGGATGTCCTACGAGCAGTACTTC. It specifies CASSDRMSYEQYF.

This chain joins TRBV6-5 and TRBJ1-5; D might be TRBD1 (6 bases). This CDR3 is built from 12 residues. Trimming took 8 bases from V and 7 from J, leaving 12 bases between them. Germline values: CDR1 MNHEY, CDR2 SVGAGI. Written as DNA, the CDR3 is TGTGCCAGCGGGGGCGGGGGACAGCCCCAGCATTTT. As protein: CASGGGGQPQHF.

The J gene is TRBJ2-7, the V gene TRBV2; TRBD2 aligns across 8 bases. CDR1 SNHLY and CDR2 FYNNEI come from the germline V gene. The CDR3 is made up of 14 amino acids. Trimming took 6 bases from V and 2 from J; bases not matched to a gene: 6. The CDR3 DNA is TGTGCCAGCAGCTCGAGCGGGAGCCCCTACGAGCAGTACTTC. It encodes CASSSSGSPYEQYF.